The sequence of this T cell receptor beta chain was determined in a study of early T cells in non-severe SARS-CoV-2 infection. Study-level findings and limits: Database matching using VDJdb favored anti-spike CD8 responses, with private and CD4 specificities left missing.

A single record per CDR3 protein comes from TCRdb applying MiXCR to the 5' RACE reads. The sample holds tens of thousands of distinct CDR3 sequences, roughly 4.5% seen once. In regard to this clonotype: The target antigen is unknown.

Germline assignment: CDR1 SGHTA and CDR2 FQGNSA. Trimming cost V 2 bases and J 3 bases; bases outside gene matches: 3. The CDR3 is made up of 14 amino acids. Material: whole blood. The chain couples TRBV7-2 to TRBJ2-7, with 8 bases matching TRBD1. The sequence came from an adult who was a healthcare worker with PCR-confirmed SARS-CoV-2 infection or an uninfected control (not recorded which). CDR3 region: CASSLRGQGYEQYF. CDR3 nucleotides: TGTGCCAGCAGCTTAAGAGGACAGGGCTACGAGCAGTACTTC.